This T cell receptor (beta chain) was identified during a study of shared clonotypes between healthy human individuals (TCRdb year 2020). Notes on the research overall: The cohort comprised two women and a few men aged 18 to 49 years. To increase sequencing depth and limit assay-specific biases, different laboratories used diverse techniques to prepare libraries and sequence TCR repertoires. Per donor, three plates each were used for CD4 naive and CD4 memory, two for CD8 naive, and one for CD8 memory. The study deeply sequenced blood TCR repertoires of 5 or 6 healthy adults to estimate repertoire size and the extent of clonotype sharing between individuals. Each donor's leukapheresis produced roughly between roughly 0.85 and 9.5 billion PBMCs. Study-level results and caveats: Clonotypes shared by all four sorted-subset donors showed higher generation probabilities than non-shared clonotypes. Rarefaction of sorted-subset datasets indicated incomplete sequencing despite the large sequencing depth. When several donors were compared, the shared fraction of clonotypes was about 5.4% for naive CD4, 3.5% to 4% for naive CD8, 2% to 2.5% for memory CD4, and around 0.4% for memory CD8. Only blood was sampled, and tissue TCR repertoires likely differ from those in blood. Naive subsets generally had larger estimated clonotype richness than memory subsets did. The genetic and exposure-history diversity represented was limited by the small number of donors. Based on pairwise subsampling, the degree of clonotype sharing among donors was expected to be affected by sequencing depth.

The donors were healthy, HIV-negative adults who had no recently reported acute infections or vaccinations. All donors were Caucasian adults living in Nashville, Tennessee, USA. Magnetic negative selection was used to enrich CD4+ T cells, after which naive cells were positively selected on CD45RA and the negative fraction became the memory subset. Blood was collected by leukapheresis, and PBMCs were isolated by Ficoll-Histopaque density gradient centrifugation and then cryopreserved in liquid nitrogen vapor phase. Analytical flow cytometry was used to check the purity and quantity of every magnetically sorted T cell population. Each sorted fraction had its genomic DNA isolated and then quantified by UV absorbance on a Nanodrop 2000c. Unmatched junction bases come to 11, with V trimmed by 6 bases and J by 6 bases. The germline V gene (reference sequence) provides CDR1 LNHDA and CDR2 SQIVND. Inclusive of the bounding cysteine and phenylalanine, the CDR3 is 16 residues long. Just the 48-base CDR3 DNA is kept, in frame starting at base 1.

A remark on this clone: Its antigen is still unknown. The sample holds no much larger clone one base away, and base qualities are not on file.

Using the deep immunoSEQ assay, TCR CDR3 regions were amplified from genomic DNA by multiplex PCR. For each cell subset, the extracted genomic DNA was distributed evenly across all wells of several immunoSEQ 96-well plates, and each plate served as one replicate. Each replicate PCR for sorted subsets received around 210 ng genomic DNA, equal to roughly 30,000 T cell genomes. Purified libraries were measured with a Qubit 3.0 fluorometer, size-checked on a Bioanalyzer 2100, and measured again with the KAPA Library Quantification kit. A separate single-read 150-cycle Illumina NextSeq 550 flow cell was used to sequence each immunoSEQ 96-well plate. The authors' analysis ran thus. The immunoSEQ output contained only junctional sequences without quality scores, so filtering could not match that applied to full-length reads. To assign V/J genes and CDR3, sequences were annotated using PyIR, a Python wrapper for IgBLAST v1.9, with IMGT germline references. Reads with weak V/J assignments (E-value above 1e-6), missing CDR3, stop codons, out-of-frame junctions, or ambiguous translated residues were removed. A V3J clonotype was defined by an identical inferred V gene, J gene, and CDR3 amino acid sequence. To compute the percentage overlap between repertoires, the number of shared unique clonotypes was divided by the size of the smaller repertoire. Richness of each repertoire was evaluated using RTK rarefaction, the Chao1 estimator, and Recon v2.1 estimates of unobserved clonotypes. For all TCRbeta clonotypes obtained by the gDNA method from a handful of donors, generation probabilities were computed with OLGA. The table comes from immuneACCESS by way of TCRdb, which keeps in-frame sequences with V and J called. Part of the clones is missing from these tables; in studies checked, under half for an unresolved V gene and the rest for unknown reasons. The D gene and trimming were derived from the DNA, and the V and J assignments and clone size from that table. Recorded for this sample are 600,000 to 750,000 clones; 72% of them occurred a single time. The biggest ten clones account for about 1.7% of the sample.

Recombination connected TRBV19 to TRBJ2-3; 11 nucleotides in the junction match TRBD2. The specimen was memory CD4+ T cells sorted from blood. The label giving this sample's cell subset or site can be read as: CD45RA-negative fraction. The sequence was obtained from a woman in her 30s in good health. CDR3 reads: CASSPPLAGGRDTQYF. In nucleotide form, the sequence is TGTGCCAGTAGCCCTCCCCTAGCGGGAGGACGGGATACGCAGTATTTT.